This T cell receptor beta chain comes out of a study of CD8 T cells in Susac syndrome. When the RNA was reverse transcribed, random hexamers were used with an input of about 0.5 to 1 ug. Amplification of TCR beta CDR3 across 54 Vbeta and 13 Jbeta was performed with immunoSEQ multiplex PCR. TCRdb ran MiXCR on the immunoSEQ multiplex PCR reads and lists one entry per CDR3 protein. This sample yields about 140,000 distinct CDR3 sequences, of which 94% are seen a single time; approximately 0.3% belongs to the top ten. This clonotype appeared a single time. TCR beta sequencing covered blood CD8+ and CD4+ T cells. Healthy donors, matched for age and sex, constituted the control group. Looked up from germline, CDR1 is LGHNA and CDR2 is YSLEER. There are 15 residues in the CDR3. V shed 3 bases and J shed 2 bases, with 11 bases lying between them.

Sample: CD8+ T cells from PBMCs. The J gene is TRBJ2-1, the V gene TRBV4-3; D not resolved. This clonotype was sampled from a human donor in good health. The chain's CDR3 is CASSQRQTTYNEQFF. The DNA for the CDR3 is TGCGCCAGCAGCCAGAGGCAAACTACCTACAATGAGCAGTTCTTC.